The 21 T cell receptor beta chains reported below all come from one sample, sequenced in a study of graft-versus-host responses after intestinal transplantation. These TCRs are of unknown antigen specificity. Clones were read by immunoSEQ multiplex PCR, and TCRdb kept only the in-frame ones, dropping some. The sample lists roughly 64,000 clones; roughly nine tenths were seen once. Source: unstimulated CD8+ T cells sorted from spleen or lymph node cells, taken before transplant. These receptors were obtained from a human donor who was the organ donor for an intestinal transplant.

This sequence joins TRBV2 and TRBJ2-1; 13 nucleotides align to TRBD2. V shed 7 bases, J shed 4 bases, and the junction held 10 bases outside the gene matches. Germline V gene data show CDR1 as SNHLY and CDR2 as FYNNEI. This CDR3 contains 17 residues. CDR3 amino acids: CASTPGLAGERYNEQFF. CDR3 in DNA: TGTGCCAGCACGCCAGGACTAGCGGGAGAAAGGTACAATGAGCAGTTCTTC.

This rearrangement joins TRBV7-6 to TRBJ1-2; 7 positions agree with TRBD1. The germline CDR1 and CDR2 sequences are SGHVS and FNYEAQ. V lost 3 bases to trimming and J lost 6 bases; unmatched junction nucleotides: 16. The CDR3 is 17 residues long. The chain's CDR3 is CASSFPGTEEGEDGYTF. CDR3 DNA sequence: TGTGCCAGCAGCTTCCCCGGGACAGAGGAAGGGGAGGATGGCTACACCTTC.

V usage is TRBV27 and J usage is TRBJ1-5; unclear D gene. The V end lost 3 bases, the J end lost 5 bases, and 8 bases lay between the germline ends. CDR1 and CDR2 (germline): MNHEY, SMNVEV (reference sequence). This CDR3 has 13 residues. The CDR3 nucleotides read TGTGCCAGCAGTTTTGCGCAAGATCAGCCCCAGCATTTT. This translates into CASSFAQDQPQHF.

The rearrangement joins TRBV28 to TRBJ2-7, with unresolved D. CDR3 length: 10 residues. Germline V lookup: CDR1 MDHEN, CDR2 SYDVKM. V lost 9 bases, J lost 6 bases, and 9 bases lay in between. The CDR3 DNA is TGTGCCAGTTTGAGAGGCGAGCAGTACTTC. This encodes CASLRGEQYF.

V and J are TRBV4-3 and TRBJ1-3; no clear D. CDR1 is LGHNA and CDR2 is YSLEER in the germline V gene. Trimming removed 3 bases at V and 3 bases at J, with 12 bases between. The length of the CDR3 is 15 residues. The CDR3 is CASSHLGDGGNTIYF. As DNA, the CDR3 is TGCGCCAGCAGCCACCTCGGGGATGGTGGAAACACCATATATTTT.

J is TRBJ2-7 and V is TRBV11-2, with 10 bases identical to TRBD2. Germline CDR1 is SGHAT and CDR2 is FQNNGV. The trim removed 1 base at V and 3 bases at J, leaving 12 bases unmatched. The length of the CDR3 is 18 residues. This CDR3 reads CASSLASQREGFGYEQYF. For the CDR3, the DNA is TGTGCCAGCAGCTTAGCGAGCCAGCGGGAGGGCTTTGGCTACGAGCAGTACTTC.

This chain uses TRBV2 with TRBJ1-5, with D maybe TRBD1 (5 bases). The V end lost 5 bases, the J end lost 0 bases, and 8 bases lay between the germline ends. Germline values: CDR1 SNHLY, CDR2 FYNNEI. This CDR3 has 14 residues. The CDR3 loop is CASSYTGSNQPQHF. The DNA of the CDR3 is TGTGCCAGCAGTTATACAGGTAGCAATCAGCCCCAGCATTTT.

J is TRBJ2-7 and V is TRBV28; 9 nucleotides match TRBD1. The CDR3 loop spans 16 amino acids. Germline assignment: CDR1 MDHEN and CDR2 SYDVKM. V was pared by 1 base and J by 5 bases, with 9 bases of the junction left unmatched. In DNA form, the CDR3 reads TGTGCCAGCAGTTTATTAACCGGGACAGGGTTTCACGAGCAGTACTTC. Its translation: CASSLLTGTGFHEQYF.

J is TRBJ1-3 and V is TRBV4-2, with D perhaps TRBD1 (6 bases). From germline, CDR1 is LGHNA and CDR2 YNFKEQ. This CDR3 spans 17 amino acids. The ends were cut back, 2 bases at V and 4 bases at J, with 18 bases in the middle. In DNA form, the CDR3 reads TGTGCCAGCAGCCAATTCCGAGGGCAGGGGATCGGAAACACCATATATTTT. It encodes CASSQFRGQGIGNTIYF.

This chain connects TRBV19 to TRBJ2-3; 7 bases map to TRBD2. The length of the CDR3 is 17 residues. Germline CDR1 and CDR2: LNHDA and SQIVND (reference sequence). V was clipped by 1 base and J by 2 bases; unmatched bases: 9. CDR3 sequence: CASSIVIREDFTDTQYF. The CDR3 nucleotides read TGTGCCAGTAGTATAGTAATCCGGGAGGACTTCACAGATACGCAGTATTTT.

The J gene is TRBJ2-1, the V gene TRBV19; no reliable D call. Germline-derived CDR1 and CDR2 are LNHDA and SQIVND (reference sequence). Trimming stripped 2 bases from V and 7 bases from J, with 9 bases between. This CDR3 has 13 residues. CDR3 sequence reads: CASSIIPRNEQFF. The CDR3 region has the DNA TGTGCCAGTAGTATAATTCCCAGAAATGAGCAGTTCTTC.

V and J are TRBV19 and TRBJ1-1; weak D call: TRBD1 (6 bases). From germline, CDR1 is LNHDA and CDR2 SQIVND (reference sequence). With 10 bases removed from V and 5 bases from J, the gap between germline ends came to 20 bases. The CDR3 runs 14 residues. The CDR3 is CAIRGWGGGTEAFF. Written as DNA, the CDR3 is TGTGCCATTCGTGGATGGGGGGGCGGAACTGAAGCTTTCTTT.

The CDR3 DNA is TGTGCCAGCAGCTTGGATGTAGCGGGTGGCTACGAGCAGTACTTC. As protein: CASSLDVAGGYEQYF. The gene calls are TRBV5-4 and TRBJ2-7, with 7 bases aligning to TRBD2. Germline values: CDR1 SGHNT, CDR2 YYREEE (reference sequence). There are 15 residues in the CDR3. Losses at the gene ends were 0 bases for V and 3 bases for J; bases not matched to a gene: 6.

V is TRBV4-2 and J is TRBJ1-1; TRBD1 is a possible D gene (6 bases). The V end was cut by 4 bases, the J end by 5 bases, with 17 bases between. Germline CDR1 is LGHNA and CDR2 is YNFKEQ. The CDR3 covers 15 residues. This CDR3 is CASSRQEGEGTEAFF. The DNA of the CDR3 is TGTGCCAGCAGCCGACAAGAGGGGGAAGGAACTGAAGCTTTCTTT.

The V and J genes are TRBV27 and TRBJ1-2; 10 nucleotides match TRBD1. J gave up 3 bases and V 2 bases, and 9 bases lay outside the gene matches. CDR3 length: 17 amino acids. CDR1 and CDR2 (germline): MNHEY, SMNVEV (reference sequence). This CDR3 reads CASSLTNDRGQDYGYTF. The DNA for the CDR3 is TGTGCCAGCAGTTTAACGAACGACAGGGGGCAAGACTATGGCTACACCTTC.

This clone was detected ten times or more. The chain uses TRBV19 and TRBJ2-6, with D possibly TRBD1 on 5 matching bases. The germline gives CDR1 LNHDA, CDR2 SQIVND (reference sequence). The CDR3 is 17 amino acids. Trimming removed 0 bases from V and 1 base from J, with 10 bases in between. The CDR3 DNA sequence: TGTGCCAGTAGTATAGAACTGACAGCTTCTGGGGCCAACGTCCTGACTTTC. Protein sequence: CASSIELTASGANVLTF.

CDR3 sequence reads: CASSFSPYLAGGPADTQYF. The DNA for the CDR3 is TGTGCCAGCAGTTTTTCTCCGTATCTAGCGGGAGGGCCCGCAGATACGCAGTATTTT. The chain joins TRBV28 to TRBJ2-3; 12 positions agree with TRBD2. The CDR3 contains 19 residues. From germline, CDR1 is MDHEN and CDR2 SYDVKM. J gave up 4 bases and V 3 bases, and 14 bases lay outside the gene matches. Combining the CDR3 with reference TRBV28 and TRBJ2-3 gives the whole variable domain DVKVTQSSRYLVKRTGEKVFLECVQDMDHENMFWYRQDPGLGLRLIYFSYDVKMKEKGDIPEGYSVSREKKERFSLILESASTNQTSMYLCASSFSPYLAGGPADTQYFGPGTRLTVL.

This chain joins TRBV6-1 and TRBJ1-4; D is unresolved. Germline V gives CDR1 MNHNS, CDR2 SASEGT. The V end was cut by 2 bases, the J end by 7 bases, with 11 bases between. This CDR3 has 14 amino acids. The CDR3 loop reads CASSEWGGIEKLFF. DNA of the CDR3: TGTGCCAGCAGTGAATGGGGAGGAATTGAAAAACTGTTTTTT.

The rearrangement uses TRBV19 and TRBJ1-2; 7 positions agree with TRBD1. With 1 base clipped from V and 3 bases from J, the junction kept 2 bases outside the gene matches. Germline V gene data show CDR1 as LNHDA and CDR2 as SQIVND (reference sequence). The CDR3 extends over 14 amino acids. The CDR3 DNA is TGTGCCAGTAGTATAGGAACAGGGGACTATGGCTACACCTTC. Protein sequence: CASSIGTGDYGYTF.

The chain uses TRBV27 and TRBJ2-7; 10 bases match TRBD2. This CDR3 comprises 15 residues. Germline CDR1 MNHEY, CDR2 SMNVEV (reference sequence). Trimming cost V 5 bases and J 4 bases; bases outside gene matches: 8. The DNA of the CDR3 is TGTGCCAGCAGTCTTGGGACTAGCGTATGGTACGAGCAGTACTTC. Amino acids: CASSLGTSVWYEQYF.

This sequence joins TRBV5-5 and TRBJ2-7, with 9 bases lining up with TRBD2. V lost 0 bases, J lost 4 bases, and 8 bases stayed unmatched. The length of the CDR3 is 16 residues. Looked up from germline, CDR1 is SGHKS and CDR2 is YYEKEE (reference sequence). In DNA form, the CDR3 reads TGTGCCAGCAGCTTGGAGTTTGCTAGCGGGAAGTACGAGCAGTACTTC. Translation gives CASSLEFASGKYEQYF.